The sequence of this T cell receptor (beta chain) was determined in a study of spatial heterogeneity in lung cancer. Study details: Patients with untreated early-stage non-small cell lung cancer, numbering some 72, were the donors. Fewer alpha-chain than beta-chain sequences were consistently detected.

The study tagged each TCR cDNA molecule with a unique molecular identifier. Via MiXCR, TCRdb re-called the 5' RACE reads, giving one row per CDR3 protein. The profile shows around 70,000 distinct CDR3 sequences, less than 9.5% of them singletons. Time point: blood at routine non-recurrence follow-up after resection. Sequencing covered unsorted whole RNA taken from tumor, nontumor lung or frozen PBMC. The CDR3 consists of 13 residues. Trimming pared 7 bases from V and 4 bases from J, leaving 13 bases between. The source is a female donor with early-stage non-small cell lung cancer. The material sequenced was PBMCs, taken at follow-up. The rearrangement uses TRBV12-3 or TRBV12-4 and TRBJ1-1; no clear D. As DNA, the CDR3 is TGTGCCAGCATTCACACGCGGGGCACTGAAGCTTTCTTT. Protein product: CASIHTRGTEAFF.